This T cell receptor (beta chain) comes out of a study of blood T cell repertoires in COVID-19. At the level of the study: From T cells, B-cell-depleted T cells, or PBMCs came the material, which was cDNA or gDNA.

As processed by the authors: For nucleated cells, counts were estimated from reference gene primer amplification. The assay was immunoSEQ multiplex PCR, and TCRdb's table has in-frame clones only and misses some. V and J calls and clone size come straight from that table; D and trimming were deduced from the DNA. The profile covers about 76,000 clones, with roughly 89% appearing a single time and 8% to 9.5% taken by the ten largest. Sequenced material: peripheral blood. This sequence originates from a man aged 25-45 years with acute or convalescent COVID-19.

CDR3 in amino acids: CASSQSDRAGNTIYF. CDR3 bases: TGCGCCAGCAGTCAATCGGACAGGGCCGGAAACACCATATATTTT. This chain connects TRBV23-1 to TRBJ1-3; 8 nucleotides line up with TRBD1. TRBV23-1 belongs to the ORF category, with a function that is uncertain. This CDR3 is 15 amino acids long. V shed 0 bases and J 4 bases; nucleotides not matched to a gene: 2.